This T cell receptor beta chain was found in a study of T cell repertoires in cytomegalovirus infection. The junction had 11 bases not matched to a gene; V was cut back by 5 bases and J by 3 bases. The CDR3 contains 18 residues. TCRdb re-called the reads through MiXCR, storing one row per CDR3 protein. The profile shows under 95,000 distinct CDR3 sequences, over 3.5% of them singletons. This clonotype was counted at least ten times. The sequencing sample was made of PBMCs. This TCR came from a human donor in good health (CMV status not recorded). Some clones in this sample may be carry-over from other donors' samples. This chain connects TRBV12-3 or TRBV12-4 to TRBJ1-5; 12 nucleotides agree with TRBD1. The CDR3 nucleotides are TGTGCCAGCAGTCCCCCGGGACAGGGGGCGCGGATCAATCAGCCCCAGCATTTT. Translation gives CASSPPGQGARINQPQHF.